This TCR beta chain was captured in a study of CD8 T cells in acute hepatitis C reinfection. The germline V and J ends were trimmed by 7 bases and 2 bases, with 17 bases remaining between them. The CDR3 is 15 amino acids. From germline, CDR1 is MGHRA and CDR2 YSYEKL. The protocol was immunoSEQ multiplex PCR, while the TCRdb copy is restricted to in-frame clones and leaves out a portion. The table has over 30,000 clones, around 85% seen once. Time point given: naive CD8 control sorted from an acute-time-point sample. The chain recombines TRBV4-1 with TRBJ1-1, with D unresolved. Sequencing input: naive CD8+ T cells from PBMCs. This sequence originates from a young woman who spontaneously cleared hepatitis C infection. The CDR3 DNA is TGCGCCAGCACCCACTCGGGGAGATTCAACACTGAAGCTTTCTTT. It yields the protein CASTHSGRFNTEAFF.